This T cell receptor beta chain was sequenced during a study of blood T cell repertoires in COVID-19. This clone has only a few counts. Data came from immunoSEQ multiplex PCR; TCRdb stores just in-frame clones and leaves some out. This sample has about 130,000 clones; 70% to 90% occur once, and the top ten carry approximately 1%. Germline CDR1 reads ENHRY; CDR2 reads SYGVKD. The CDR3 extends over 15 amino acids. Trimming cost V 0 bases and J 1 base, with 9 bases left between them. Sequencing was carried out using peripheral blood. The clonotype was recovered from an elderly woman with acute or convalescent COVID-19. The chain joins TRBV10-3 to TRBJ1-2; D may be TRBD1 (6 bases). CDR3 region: CAISESGQINYGYTF. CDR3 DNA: TGTGCCATCAGTGAGTCTGGACAGATTAACTATGGCTACACCTTC.